This T cell receptor (beta chain) was recovered during a study of T cell responses to AZD1222 COVID-19 vaccine. In the study overall: Analyses pooled second doses at about 4 or about 12 weeks. Study-level results: Every sample of the repertoires postdated the peak T cell response. The donor cohort was predominantly white British with a female majority, and clonal diversity may have been underestimated.

This table comes from immunoSEQ multiplex PCR, and its TCRdb copy is limited to in-frame clones, with some not included. Among roughly 100,000 clones, 75% to 90% were seen once, and the ten largest hold around 20%. Of note for this clone: The antigen is unknown.

This material consisted of peripheral blood, taken on day 0 of AZD1222 vaccination. The source of this sequence is an adult in good health.

The chain's CDR3 is CATSGFDRDEETQYF. DNA of the CDR3: TGTGCCACCAGTGGTTTCGACAGGGACGAGGAGACCCAGTACTTC. The chain recombines TRBV24-1 with TRBJ2-5, with 7 nucleotides matching TRBD1. The CDR3 is made up of 15 amino acids. After removal of 5 bases from V and 5 bases from J, the junction contained 10 bases not matched to a gene. Germline V gene data show CDR1 as KGHDR and CDR2 as SFDVKD.